This TCR beta chain originates from a study of cytomegalovirus exposure and HLA in healthy donors (dated 2017 in TCRdb). With respect to the entire study: In an earlier analysis of 450 to 750 of the donors, approximately 260 Gb of sequence data and 90 million to 130 million unique TCR beta sequences from some 170 million T cells were reported. Around 320 gigabases of sequencing data and tens of millions of unique TCR sequences were included in an early release covering around 650 HLA-typed donors. Among the roughly 390 genotyped donors, about 85% belonged to the genetic ancestry cluster associated with self-reported Caucasian donors. The study was designed to test whether signatures of past pathogen exposure could be identified by cataloging public T cell receptors. Using immunosequencing, the study profiled T cell repertoires from 640 or so subjects and related those repertoires to cytomegalovirus serostatus. Along with the roughly 700-subject first cohort, a separate validation cohort of over a hundred different subjects was used. To predict cytomegalovirus infection status, the study combined high-throughput TCR immunosequencing, statistical association of individual TCRs with disease status, and machine learning. A later analysis re-analyzed previously published TCR beta repertoires from several hundred donors and added high-resolution HLA genotyping to study TCR occurrence patterns. Rather than drawing on any new phenotypic data, the later analysis identified candidate immune exposures from TCR beta sequences and the way those sequences occurred across donors. In an earlier analysis of 587 of the donors, high-throughput TCR beta sequencing was used to judge whether each TCR beta V gene segment behaved as functional or pseudogenic. Donor age, sex, ethnicity and CMV serostatus were compiled together with the repertoire data. A later genetic analysis used genome-wide SNP genotypes for about 65% of the roughly 670 donors, treating that subset as a discovery cohort. All discovery cohort repertoires had been generated using a single sequencing platform. Class I and class II HLA loci were covered by the typing at four-digit resolution. Typing coverage varied by locus: roughly 629-640 donors for A, B, C, DRB1 and DQB1; more than 500 for DQA1; 606 for DPA1; around 490 for DPB1. Roughly five DR-DQ haplotypes were handled as single units for association and clustering because linkage in the cohort was strong. Among several hundred genotyped donors of the cohort, an average of roughly 230,000 unique TCR beta nucleotide sequences was sequenced per donor, of which about 18% were non-productive.

The library was prepared using the immunoSEQ multiplex PCR assay. For the multiplex PCR, a mixture combining 60 forward primers for TCR Vbeta segments and 13 reverse primers for TCR Jbeta segments was used. The CDR3 region of rearranged TCR beta genes was amplified from genomic DNA by a multiplex PCR assay. The amplified TCR beta libraries were sequenced on the Illumina HiSeq System as 87-base-pair reads. As for the original processing: A later analysis tallied around 82 million unique TCR beta chains across the roughly 610 repertoires, and some 12 million of those chains were shared by two or more donors. Raw reads were error-corrected and collapsed into unique sequences by a nearest-neighbor algorithm in which closely related sequences were merged to remove PCR and sequencing errors. CDR3 sequences were aligned to IMGT reference sequences to assign V, D and J gene segments. Each retained sequence needed at least a six-nucleotide match to both a V gene segment and a J gene segment. A rearrangement counted as productive if the CDR3 had no stop codons and remained in frame with V and J, and every other rearrangement counted as non-productive. Following IMGT convention, CDR3 was defined as the stretch from the second conserved V-encoded cysteine up to the conserved J-encoded phenylalanine. The earlier analysis of about 610 of the donors excluded sequences that lacked an unambiguous match to a single V gene segment. An earlier analysis of over 450 of the donors classified V segments as functional when productive rearrangements were above 56.7% and as segregating when the standard deviation between donors was above 5%. A statistical classification framework was built to diagnose cytomegalovirus status from the catalog of TCR beta chain sequences. A later analysis assigned V and J genes by comparing TCR nucleotide sequences with IMGT/GENE-DB human TR gene sequences. In a later analysis, CDR3 sequences and most-parsimonious VDJ recombination scenarios were assigned using the TCRdist pipeline. In a later analysis, every TCR beta chain was defined by the combination of its CDR3 amino acid sequence and its V-gene family, and reads without a unique V-gene family were dropped. A later analysis removed 592 highly shared, low-generation-probability nucleotide sequences to deal with suspected cross-contamination and a sequencing artifact. For each public chain, a later analysis derived a clonal expansion index from normalized ranks of inferred template counts within each repertoire. In a later analysis, generation probabilities were computed using a VDJ recombination model fitted to out-of-frame rearrangements, and the results were checked against IGoR. In a later analysis, hypergeometric tests were used to score TCR-TCR, TCR-HLA and TCR-CMV co-occurrence, with a repertoire-size bias correction applied to TCR pairs. False discovery rates were estimated in a later analysis by permuting HLA or CMV assignments 20 times. In a later analysis, co-occurring TCRs were grouped using DBSCAN, with TCRdist sequence similarity added in when clustering inside HLA-allele-positive subsets. Repertoires with fewer than 30,000 or more than 120,000 public chains were left out of co-occurrence clustering, as were about five repertoires with anomalous nucleotide sharing. Not all clones reach the TCRdb copy of this immuneACCESS table, which keeps in-frame sequences only. Checked studies attribute under half of the gap to unresolved V genes and leave the rest unexplained. That table supplies the V and J calls and clone size; D and trimming were determined from the DNA. Here the sample has some 70,000 clones; roughly four fifths occur a single time. The ten largest clones add up to under 2% of the sample.

As regards this clone: Its antigen is currently not known. There are no base qualities to consult, and no much larger clone falls within one base.

Overall results and qualifications from the work: In this cohort, only TCR beta chains were sequenced, and detectable features were limited by the absence of alpha or paired-chain data. According to the authors, the approach could potentially be generalized to other disease states and immunological phenotypes. A further reported finding was that TCR beta sequences accurately predicted the HLA-A and HLA-B alleles for most subjects in the first cohort. For the cohort, immune exposure information was limited to CMV serostatus. In a later analysis, the rate of TCR association differed among HLA loci, with DRB1 alleles having the most associated TCRs and HLA-C alleles having the fewest. The earlier analysis of 450 to 700 of the donors excluded about 16 rarely observed V segments, including chromosome 9 orphons, because counts were too low. A cluster of highly shared sequence variants was judged likely to be a technical artifact of the sequencing pipeline. In a later analysis, several top co-occurrence clusters were reported to appear linked to parvovirus B19, influenza, CMV and Epstein-Barr virus. A later analysis associated 15,000 to 20,000 TCR beta sequences with specific HLA alleles at a false discovery rate of 0.05. In a later analysis, most CMV-associated TCR beta chains were found to appear HLA-restricted, with HLA associations seemingly driven largely by CMV exposure. The classifier was reported to diagnose cytomegalovirus status with high specificity and sensitivity in both the original and validation cohorts. Sequencing depth was assumed to be roughly uniform across donors in the presence/absence analyses, though that assumption may not hold. Correlated functional status among segregating V segments might reflect linkage disequilibrium, but an unknown experimental factor could not be ruled out. Because HLA typing was unavailable for some donors at each locus, only the typed subset was used in association tests. According to a later genetic analysis, donors in an Asian-associated ancestry cluster had fewer N-insertions in productive TCRs than the roughly 660-donor mean. V-gene and J-gene trimming of TCR beta chains was associated with a missense DCLRE1C variant in a later genetic analysis, and the association was replicated in an independent cohort. A later analysis found that HLA-associated TCR beta chains were more clonally expanded and had lower generation probabilities than equally common non-associated chains. Most TCR sequences were seen in very few donors, while some public TCRs were found in many individuals. A total of 164 TCR beta chains were listed by the study as associated with cytomegalovirus. When HLA alleles, especially DR and DQ, strongly co-occurred, TCR associations were difficult to assign to individual alleles. In vitro tests confirmed that a few of the cytomegalovirus-associated TCR beta chains recognize cytomegalovirus antigens. Broadly in line with IMGT annotations, most TCR beta V segments showed up in productive rearrangements about 87% or about 30% of the time in an earlier analysis of about 500 of the donors.

The cohort was made up of about 610 healthy bone marrow donors. At the time of sampling, all cohort members were nominally healthy, though unrecorded immune exposures were likely present. The donor was CMV seronegative and belonged to the group of several hundred seronegative cohort members. A peripheral blood sample was collected from each donor, and TCR beta sequencing was performed on peripheral blood mononuclear cells. Genomic DNA was extracted from the blood cell samples with the Qiagen DNeasy Blood Extraction Kit. Sequenced material: PBMCs. This TCR came from a man younger than 35 in good health and CMV-seronegative.

The nucleotide sequence reads TGTGCCAGCAGCTTAGGAGTGGTCACTGAAGCTTTCTTT. Protein translation: CASSLGVVTEAFF. Rearrangement joined TRBV7-8 to TRBJ1-1; no D gene call is confident. Counted from cysteine to phenylalanine, this CDR3 has 13 amino acids. Just CDR3 DNA is preserved here, 39 bases in frame from base 1. V was cut back by 1 base and J by 4 bases, leaving a gap of 7 bases between them. The germline V gene specifies SGHVS as CDR1 and FQNEAQ as CDR2. Reference TRBV7-8 and TRBJ1-1 genes cover what lies past the CDR3, so the full variable domain is GAGVSQSPRYKVAKRGQDVALRCDPISGHVSLFWYQQALGQGPEFLTYFQNEAQLDKSGLPSDRFFAERPEGSVSTLKIQRTQQEDSAVYLCASSLGVVTEAFFGQGTRLTVV.